One and the same sample provided the 5 T cell receptor beta chains below, sequenced in a study of T cell changes during pregnancy in multiple sclerosis (dated by TCRdb to the late 2010s). Preparation of the library involved the immunoSEQ multiplex PCR assay. Here the immuneACCESS table is served through TCRdb, limited to in-frame sequences with V and J called. Missing clones are a known gap in these copies; in checked studies unresolved V genes cover under half, and the rest lacks a known reason. This sample gives tens of thousands of clones in total; roughly 91% of them show up just once. The ten largest clones represent around 0.64% of the sample. The material sequenced was CD4+ T cells from peripheral blood mononuclear cells, taken in the third trimester of pregnancy. Receptor source: a female donor with multiple sclerosis, enrolled in a pregnancy study.

The chain couples TRBV4-3 to TRBJ2-2; TRBD1 aligns across 8 bases. CDR1 is LGHNA and CDR2 is YSLEER in the germline V gene. With V trimmed by 3 bases and J by 4 bases, 4 bases remained unmatched. The CDR3 has 15 amino acids. DNA for the CDR3: TGCGCCAGCAGCCAGCGGGACAGGTCCACCGGGGAGCTGTTTTTT. Amino acid sequence: CASSQRDRSTGELFF.

The chain carries TRBV5-1 and TRBJ1-4; perhaps TRBD1 as D (5 bases). V was clipped by 4 bases and J by 8 bases, with 18 bases between them. CDR3 length: 15 amino acids. Germline V CDR1 and CDR2: SGHRS, YFSETQ. In nucleotides, the CDR3 is TGCGCCAGCAGCCCTCGACAGAGCCCGTCCGAAAAACTGTTTTTT. Encoded protein: CASSPRQSPSEKLFF.

The rearrangement uses TRBV18 and TRBJ2-5, with TRBD1 matching over 10 bases. V lost 4 bases and J lost 3; bases outside the gene matches: 5. The CDR3 loop spans 15 amino acids. Germline CDR1 KGHSH, CDR2 LQKENI. The CDR3 is CASSRSTGGEETQYF. The CDR3 nucleotides read TGTGCCAGCTCACGATCGACAGGGGGCGAAGAGACCCAGTACTTC.

The chain has TRBV5-1 and TRBJ2-7; possible D gene TRBD2, 6 bases. Germline V gene data show CDR1 as SGHRS and CDR2 as YFSETQ. V gave up 2 bases and J gave up 4 bases, with 7 bases separating them. The CDR3 consists of 12 residues. The CDR3 spells CASSFGGYEQYF. CDR3 nucleotides: TGCGCCAGCAGCTTCGGGGGTTACGAGCAGTACTTC. Full variable domain (missing parts from reference TRBV5-1 and TRBJ2-7): KAGVTQTPRYLIKTRGQQVTLSCSPISGHRSVSWYQQTPGQGLQFLFEYFSETQRNKGNFPGRFSGRQFSNSRSEMNVSTLELGDSALYLCASSFGGYEQYFGPGTRLTVT.

This chain joins TRBV10-3 and TRBJ1-1, with a weak D call TRBD1 (5 bases). CDR3 length: 17 amino acids. Germline V lookup: CDR1 ENHRY, CDR2 SYGVKD. V was trimmed by 4 bases and J by 2 bases, leaving 20 bases between them. The CDR3 region has the DNA TGTGCCATCAGTGTTTTGGCCAAGGGGCCAGAAAACACTGAAGCTTTCTTT. As protein: CAISVLAKGPENTEAFF.